Listed below are T cell receptor beta chains from one sample, sequenced in a study of cytomegalovirus exposure and HLA in healthy donors. Sequencing was performed with immunoSEQ multiplex PCR; in TCRdb, only in-frame clones are kept and a portion is missing. The sample lists about 110,000 clones, about three quarters occurring once. The sequenced sample was PBMCs. These receptors came from a woman aged 50 to 60 in good health and CMV-seropositive. Each CDR3 is given with its conserved first and last residue. D genes are given only for firm matches. The size of a clone is reported for some rows only, either as once, few or many, or as a class for expanded clones.

>.|TRBD1|TRBV4-3|TRBJ1-2
TGCGCCAGCAGCCAAGGGACGGGACAGGGGAACTATGGCTACACCTTC
CASSQGTGQGNYGYTF
>.|.|TRBV15|TRBJ1-1
TGTGCCACCAGGTTAGAGCGGAACACTGAAGCTTTCTTT
CATRLERNTEAFF
>.|.|TRBV7-2|TRBJ2-7
TGTGCCAGCAGCGAGTGGGGGGGCCTCTACGAGCAGTACTTC
CASSEWGGLYEQYF
>.|TRBD2|TRBV29-1|TRBJ2-3
TGCAGCGTTACGCTAGCGGGGATCCTGGCAGATACGCAGTATTTT
CSVTLAGILADTQYF
>once|.|TRBV4-2|TRBJ2-7
TGTGCCAGCAGCCAAGACGGAAGGAGGGGCGAGCAGTACTTC
CASSQDGRRGEQYF
>few|TRBD1|TRBV11-3|TRBJ2-5
TGTGCCAGCATCCCGGGACAGTGGCAAGAGACCCAGTACTTC
CASIPGQWQETQYF
>.|.|TRBV7-3|TRBJ2-2
TGTGCCAGCAGCTTAAACCCAACAGGGTCCGGGGAGCTGTTTTTT
CASSLNPTGSGELFF
>.|.|TRBV7-3|TRBJ2-1
TGTGCCAGCAGCCCTTACTCGGGACTTCCGTACAATGAGCAGTTCTTC
CASSPYSGLPYNEQFF
>once|.|TRBV28|TRBJ2-1
TGTGCCAGCAGAATTCTCACACAAAAAGGGGGGGATGAGCAGTTCTTC
CASRILTQKGGDEQFF
>.|TRBD1|TRBV5-1|TRBJ2-5
TGCGCCAGCAGCTTGGGCTCGTTGGGACAGGCAAACTTC
CASSLGSLGQANF
>.|.|TRBV27|TRBJ2-1
TGTGCCAGCAATCGGTTGCGGGGTGGAAATGAGCAGTTCTTC
CASNRLRGGNEQFF
>.|TRBD2|TRBV9|TRBJ2-2
TGTGCCAGCAGTTTAGGGACTAGCGGGGGTACCGGGGAGCTGTTTTTT
CASSLGTSGGTGELFF
>.|TRBD1|TRBV6-1|TRBJ1-2
TGTGCCAGCAGCGAACAGCAAGGGGGCTTGAATAGGCCTGGCTACACCTTC
CASSEQQGGLNRPGYTF
>once|TRBD1|TRBV29-1|TRBJ2-7
TGCAGCGTGGGGACCGGGACAGGGGGCGAGCAGTACTTC
CSVGTGTGGEQYF
>.|.|TRBV18|TRBJ1-2
TGTGCCAGCTCACCAACCCCGACAAATTCTAACTATGGCTACACCTTC
CASSPTPTNSNYGYTF